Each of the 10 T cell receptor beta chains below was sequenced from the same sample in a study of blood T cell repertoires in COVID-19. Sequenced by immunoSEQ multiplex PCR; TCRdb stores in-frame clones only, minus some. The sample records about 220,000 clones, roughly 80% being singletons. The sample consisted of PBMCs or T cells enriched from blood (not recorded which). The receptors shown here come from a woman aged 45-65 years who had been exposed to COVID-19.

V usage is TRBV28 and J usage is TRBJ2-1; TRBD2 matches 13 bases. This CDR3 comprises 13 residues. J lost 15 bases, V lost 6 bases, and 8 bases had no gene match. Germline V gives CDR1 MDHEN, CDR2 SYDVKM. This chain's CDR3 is CASRRTSGGRGFF. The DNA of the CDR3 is TGTGCCAGCAGGAGGACTAGCGGGGGCCGGGGGTTCTTC.

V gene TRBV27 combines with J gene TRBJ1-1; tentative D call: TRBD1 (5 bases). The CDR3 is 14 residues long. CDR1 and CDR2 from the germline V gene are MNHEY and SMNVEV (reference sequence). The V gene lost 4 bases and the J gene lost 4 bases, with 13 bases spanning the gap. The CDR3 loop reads CASSSRGSGTEAFF. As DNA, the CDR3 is TGTGCCAGCAGTTCACGGGGGTCGGGCACTGAAGCTTTCTTT.

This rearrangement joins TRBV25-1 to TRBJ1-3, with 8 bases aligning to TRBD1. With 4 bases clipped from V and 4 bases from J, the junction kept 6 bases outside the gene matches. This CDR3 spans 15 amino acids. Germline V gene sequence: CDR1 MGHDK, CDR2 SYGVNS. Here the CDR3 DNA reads TGTGCCAGCAGTGTTCAGGGGGCGAAAGGAAACACCATATATTTT. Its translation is CASSVQGAKGNTIYF.

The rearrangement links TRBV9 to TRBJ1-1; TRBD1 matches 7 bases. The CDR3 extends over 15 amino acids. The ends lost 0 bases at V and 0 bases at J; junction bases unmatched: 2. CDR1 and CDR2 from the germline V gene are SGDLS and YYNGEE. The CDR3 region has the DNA TGTGCCAGCAGCGTAGTGGGACAGATGAACACTGAAGCTTTCTTT. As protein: CASSVVGQMNTEAFF.

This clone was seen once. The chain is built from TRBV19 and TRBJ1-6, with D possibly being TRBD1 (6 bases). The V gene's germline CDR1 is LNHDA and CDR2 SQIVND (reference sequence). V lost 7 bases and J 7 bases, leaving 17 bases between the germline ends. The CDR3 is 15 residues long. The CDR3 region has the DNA TGTGCCAGTAAGCTCGGGGCAGGGGACAATTCACCCCTCCACTTT. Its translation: CASKLGAGDNSPLHF. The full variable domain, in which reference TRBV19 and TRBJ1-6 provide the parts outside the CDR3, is DGGITQSPKYLFRKEGQNVTLSCEQNLNHDAMYWYRQDPGQGLRLIYYSQIVNDFQKGDIAEGYSVSREKKESFPLTVTSAQKNPTAFYLCASKLGAGDNSPLHFGNGTRLTVT.

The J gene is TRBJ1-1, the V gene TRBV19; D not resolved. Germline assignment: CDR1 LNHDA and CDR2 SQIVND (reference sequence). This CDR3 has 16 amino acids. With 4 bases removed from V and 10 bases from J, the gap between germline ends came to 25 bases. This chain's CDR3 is CASSTPATSPTSLAFF. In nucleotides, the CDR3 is TGTGCCAGTAGTACGCCCGCGACAAGCCCTACTTCTTTAGCTTTCTTT.

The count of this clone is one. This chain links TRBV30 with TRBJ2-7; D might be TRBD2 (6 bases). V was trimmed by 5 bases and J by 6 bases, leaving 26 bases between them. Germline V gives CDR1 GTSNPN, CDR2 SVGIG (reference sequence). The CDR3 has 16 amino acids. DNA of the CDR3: TGTGCCTGGGGCCCCATTGGTATGCGGGGTGGGGGCGAGCAGTACTTC. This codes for CAWGPIGMRGGGEQYF.

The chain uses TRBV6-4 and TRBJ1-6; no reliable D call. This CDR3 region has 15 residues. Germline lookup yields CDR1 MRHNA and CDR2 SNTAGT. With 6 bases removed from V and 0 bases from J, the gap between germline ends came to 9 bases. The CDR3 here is CASRDRSSYNSPLHF. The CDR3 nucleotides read TGTGCCAGCAGGGACCGGAGCTCCTATAATTCACCCCTCCACTTT.

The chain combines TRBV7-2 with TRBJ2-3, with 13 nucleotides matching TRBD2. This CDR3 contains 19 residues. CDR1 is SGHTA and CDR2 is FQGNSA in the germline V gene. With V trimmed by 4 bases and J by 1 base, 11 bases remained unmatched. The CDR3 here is CASSSPTSGGADRTDTQYF. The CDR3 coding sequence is TGTGCCAGCAGCTCGCCCACTAGCGGGGGGGCCGATCGCACAGATACGCAGTATTTT.

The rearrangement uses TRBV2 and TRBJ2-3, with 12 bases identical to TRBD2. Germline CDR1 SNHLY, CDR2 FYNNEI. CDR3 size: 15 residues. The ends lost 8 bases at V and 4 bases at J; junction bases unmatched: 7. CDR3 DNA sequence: TGTGCCAGCTCGAGACTAGCGGGGGTATCAGATACGCAGTATTTT. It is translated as CASSRLAGVSDTQYF. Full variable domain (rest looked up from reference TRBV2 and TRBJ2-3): EPEVTQTPSHQVTQMGQEVILRCVPISNHLYFYWYRQILGQKVEFLVSFYNNEISEKSEIFDDQFSVERPDGSNFTLKIRSTKLEDSAMYFCASSRLAGVSDTQYFGPGTRLTVL.